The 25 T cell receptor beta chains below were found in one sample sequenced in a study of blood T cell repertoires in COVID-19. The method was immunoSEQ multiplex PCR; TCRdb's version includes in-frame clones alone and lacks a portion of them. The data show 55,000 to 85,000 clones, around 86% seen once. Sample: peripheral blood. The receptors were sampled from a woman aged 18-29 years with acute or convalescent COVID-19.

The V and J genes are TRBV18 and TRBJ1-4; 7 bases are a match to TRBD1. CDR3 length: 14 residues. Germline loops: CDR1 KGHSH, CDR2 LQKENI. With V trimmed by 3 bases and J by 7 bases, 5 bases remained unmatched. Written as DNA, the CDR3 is TGTGCCAGCTCACCGTCAGGGGGTGGTGAAAAACTGTTTTTT. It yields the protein CASSPSGGGEKLFF.

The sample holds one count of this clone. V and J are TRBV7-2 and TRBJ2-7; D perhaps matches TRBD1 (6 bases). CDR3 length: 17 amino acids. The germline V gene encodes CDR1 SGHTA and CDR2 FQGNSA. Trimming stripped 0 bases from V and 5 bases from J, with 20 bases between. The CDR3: CASSLAGAGLGGDEQYF. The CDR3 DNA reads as TGTGCCAGCAGCTTAGCGGGGGCGGGCCTTGGAGGTGACGAGCAGTACTTC.

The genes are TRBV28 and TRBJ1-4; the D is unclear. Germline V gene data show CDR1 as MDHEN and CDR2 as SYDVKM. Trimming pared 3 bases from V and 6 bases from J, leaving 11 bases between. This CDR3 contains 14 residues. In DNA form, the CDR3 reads TGTGCCAGCAGTTTGACACGGTGGGATGAAAAACTGTTTTTT. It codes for CASSLTRWDEKLFF.

In DNA form, the CDR3 reads TGCGCCAGCAGCTTGGCCGTGGGGGGCACTGAAGCTTTCTTT. Translating it yields CASSLAVGGTEAFF. This rearrangement joins TRBV5-1 to TRBJ1-1, with D perhaps TRBD1 (5 bases). CDR3 length: 14 residues. CDR1 and CDR2 from the germline V gene are SGHRS and YFSETQ. Trimming took off 0 bases at V and 4 bases at J, with 10 bases between the two ends.

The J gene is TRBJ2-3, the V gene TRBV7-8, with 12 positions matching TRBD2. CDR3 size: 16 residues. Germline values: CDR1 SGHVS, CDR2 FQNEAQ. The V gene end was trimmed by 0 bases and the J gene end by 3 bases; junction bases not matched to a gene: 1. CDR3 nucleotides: TGTGCCAGCAGCTTAGCGACTAGCGGGGGTACAGATACGCAGTATTTT. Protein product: CASSLATSGGTDTQYF.

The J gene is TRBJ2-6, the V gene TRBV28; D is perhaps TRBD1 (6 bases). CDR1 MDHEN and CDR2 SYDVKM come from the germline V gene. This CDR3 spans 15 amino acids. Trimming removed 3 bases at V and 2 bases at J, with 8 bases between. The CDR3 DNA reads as TGTGCCAGCAGTTTTCAGGGGCCTGGGGCCAACGTCCTGACTTTC. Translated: CASSFQGPGANVLTF. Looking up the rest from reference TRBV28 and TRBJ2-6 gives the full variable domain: DVKVTQSSRYLVKRTGEKVFLECVQDMDHENMFWYRQDPGLGLRLIYFSYDVKMKEKGDIPEGYSVSREKKERFSLILESASTNQTSMYLCASSFQGPGANVLTFGAGSRLTVL.

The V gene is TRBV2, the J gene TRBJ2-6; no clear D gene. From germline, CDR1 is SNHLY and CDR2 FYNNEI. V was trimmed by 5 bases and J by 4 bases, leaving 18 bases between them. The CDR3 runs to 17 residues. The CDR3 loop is CASSRWRQERGANVLTF. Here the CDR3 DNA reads TGTGCCAGCAGTCGTTGGCGGCAAGAAAGGGGGGCCAACGTCCTGACTTTC.

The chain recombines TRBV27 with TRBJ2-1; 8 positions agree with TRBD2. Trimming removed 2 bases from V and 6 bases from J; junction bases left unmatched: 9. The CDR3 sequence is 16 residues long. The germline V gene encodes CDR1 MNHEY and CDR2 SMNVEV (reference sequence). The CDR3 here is CASSLDGRLAGNEQFF. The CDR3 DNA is TGTGCCAGCAGTTTAGACGGGCGGCTAGCGGGCAATGAGCAGTTCTTC.

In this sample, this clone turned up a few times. CDR3 sequence: CASTSGTTGELFF. As DNA, the CDR3 is TGTGCCAGCACTTCGGGTACCACCGGGGAGCTGTTTTTT. This rearrangement joins TRBV27 to TRBJ2-2; no definite D call. Germline values: CDR1 MNHEY, CDR2 SMNVEV (reference sequence). Trimming cost V 7 bases and J 4 bases, with 10 bases left between them. This CDR3 has 13 residues.

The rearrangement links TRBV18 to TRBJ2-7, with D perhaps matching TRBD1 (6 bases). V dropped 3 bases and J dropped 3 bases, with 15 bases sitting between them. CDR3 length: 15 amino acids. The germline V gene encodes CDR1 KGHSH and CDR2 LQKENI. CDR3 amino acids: CASSPQGRSNYEQYF. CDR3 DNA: TGTGCCAGCTCACCCCAGGGGCGGAGCAACTACGAGCAGTACTTC. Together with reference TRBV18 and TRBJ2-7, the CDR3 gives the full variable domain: NAGVMQNPRHLVRRRGQEARLRCSPMKGHSHVYWYRQLPEEGLKFMVYLQKENIIDESGMPKERFSAEFPKEGPSILRIQQVVRGDSAAYFCASSPQGRSNYEQYFGPGTRLTVT.

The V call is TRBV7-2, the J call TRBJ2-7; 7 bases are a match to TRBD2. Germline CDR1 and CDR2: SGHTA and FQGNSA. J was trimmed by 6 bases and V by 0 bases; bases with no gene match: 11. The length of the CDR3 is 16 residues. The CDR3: CASSLAVAGARGEQYF. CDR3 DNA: TGTGCCAGCAGCTTAGCGGTCGCGGGAGCACGTGGCGAGCAGTACTTC.

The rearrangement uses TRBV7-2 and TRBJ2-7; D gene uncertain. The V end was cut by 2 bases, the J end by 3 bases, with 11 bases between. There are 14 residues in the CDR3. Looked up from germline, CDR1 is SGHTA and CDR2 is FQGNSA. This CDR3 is CASSLRTERYEQYF. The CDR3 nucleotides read TGTGCCAGCAGCTTAAGAACGGAGCGCTACGAGCAGTACTTC.

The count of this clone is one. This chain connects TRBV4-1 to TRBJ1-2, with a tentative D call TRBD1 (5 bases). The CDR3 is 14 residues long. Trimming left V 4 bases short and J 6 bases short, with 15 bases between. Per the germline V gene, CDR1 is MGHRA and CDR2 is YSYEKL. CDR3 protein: CASSPGNTLDGYTF. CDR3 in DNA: TGCGCCAGCAGCCCAGGGAATACACTCGATGGCTACACCTTC.

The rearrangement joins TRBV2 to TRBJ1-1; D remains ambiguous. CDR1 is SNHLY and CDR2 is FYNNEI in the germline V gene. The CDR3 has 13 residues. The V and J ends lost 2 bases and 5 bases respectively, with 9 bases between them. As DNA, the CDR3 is TGTGCCAGCAGTGAATACCAGAGGACTGAAGCTTTCTTT. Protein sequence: CASSEYQRTEAFF.

The CDR3, as DNA: TGTGCCAGTACGGGACTAGCGGGGGTTGGTACAGATACGCAGTATTTT. Translated, it gives CASTGLAGVGTDTQYF. The genes are TRBV2 and TRBJ2-3; TRBD2 matches at 14 bases. CDR1 SNHLY and CDR2 FYNNEI come from the germline V gene. V shed 9 bases, J shed 3 bases, and the junction held 8 bases outside the gene matches. There are 16 residues in the CDR3.

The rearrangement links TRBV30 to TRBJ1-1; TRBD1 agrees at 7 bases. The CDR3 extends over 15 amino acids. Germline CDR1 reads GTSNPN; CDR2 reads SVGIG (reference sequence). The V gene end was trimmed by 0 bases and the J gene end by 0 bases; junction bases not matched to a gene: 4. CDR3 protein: CAWSVRDSLNTEAFF. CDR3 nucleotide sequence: TGTGCCTGGAGTGTACGGGACAGCCTGAACACTGAAGCTTTCTTT.

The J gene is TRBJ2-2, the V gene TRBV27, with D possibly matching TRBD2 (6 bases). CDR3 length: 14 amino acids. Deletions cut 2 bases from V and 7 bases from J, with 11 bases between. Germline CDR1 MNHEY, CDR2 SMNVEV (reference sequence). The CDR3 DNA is TGTGCCAGCAGTTTAATTGCGGGACGCGGGGAGCTGTTTTTT. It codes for CASSLIAGRGELFF.

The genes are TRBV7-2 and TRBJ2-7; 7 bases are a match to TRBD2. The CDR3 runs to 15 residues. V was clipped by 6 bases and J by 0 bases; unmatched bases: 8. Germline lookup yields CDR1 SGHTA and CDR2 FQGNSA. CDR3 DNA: TGTGCCAGCAGTGGGGCAGCGGGGTCCTCCTACGAGCAGTACTTC. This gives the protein CASSGAAGSSYEQYF.

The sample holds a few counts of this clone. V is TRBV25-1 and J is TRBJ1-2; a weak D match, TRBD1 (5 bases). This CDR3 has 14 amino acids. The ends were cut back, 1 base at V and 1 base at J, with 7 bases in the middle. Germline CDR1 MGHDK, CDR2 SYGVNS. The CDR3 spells CASSEWGSNYGYTF. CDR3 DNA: TGTGCCAGCAGTGAATGGGGCAGTAACTATGGCTACACCTTC.

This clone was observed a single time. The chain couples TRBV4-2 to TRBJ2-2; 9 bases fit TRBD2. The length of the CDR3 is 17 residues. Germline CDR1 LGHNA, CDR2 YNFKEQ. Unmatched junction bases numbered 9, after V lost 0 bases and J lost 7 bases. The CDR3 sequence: CASSQDSAGGPGGELFF. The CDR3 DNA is TGTGCCAGCAGCCAAGATTCCGCGGGGGGGCCCGGCGGGGAGCTGTTTTTT.

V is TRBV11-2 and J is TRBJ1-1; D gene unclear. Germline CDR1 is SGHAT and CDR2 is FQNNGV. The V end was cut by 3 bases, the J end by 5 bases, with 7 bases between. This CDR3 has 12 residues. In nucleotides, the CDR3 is TGTGCCAGCAGCTTGATTCGGACTGAAGCTTTCTTT. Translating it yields CASSLIRTEAFF.

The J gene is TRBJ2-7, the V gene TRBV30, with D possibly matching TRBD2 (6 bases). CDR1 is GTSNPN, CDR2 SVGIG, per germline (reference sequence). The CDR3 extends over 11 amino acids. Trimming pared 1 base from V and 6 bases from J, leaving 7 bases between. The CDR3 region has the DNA TGTGCCTGGAGTGACGGGAGCGAGCAGTACTTC. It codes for CAWSDGSEQYF.

CDR3 coding DNA: TGCGCCAGCAGCCGAAACCGCGCTAGCGGTCGGGAGCAGTACTTC. This encodes CASSRNRASGREQYF. The gene calls are TRBV4-3 and TRBJ2-7, with 7 bases matching TRBD2. V gave up 4 bases and J gave up 7 bases; unmatched junction bases: 13. The CDR3 length is 15 residues. Per the germline V gene, CDR1 is LGHNA and CDR2 is YSLEER.

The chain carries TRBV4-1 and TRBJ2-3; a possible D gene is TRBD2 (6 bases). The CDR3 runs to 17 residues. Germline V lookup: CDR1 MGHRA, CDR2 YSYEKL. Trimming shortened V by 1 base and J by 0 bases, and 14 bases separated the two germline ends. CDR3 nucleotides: TGCGCCAGCAGCCAAGGATTGGGAGGAACTAGCACAGATACGCAGTATTTT. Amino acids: CASSQGLGGTSTDTQYF.

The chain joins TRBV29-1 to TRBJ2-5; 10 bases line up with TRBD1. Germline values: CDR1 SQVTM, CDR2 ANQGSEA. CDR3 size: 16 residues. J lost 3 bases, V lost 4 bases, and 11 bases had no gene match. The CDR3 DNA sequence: TGCAGCGTTGGTGGGTCCGGGACAGGGGTTAAAGAGACCCAGTACTTC. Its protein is CSVGGSGTGVKETQYF.